The TCR beta chain described here comes from a study of blood T cell repertoires in COVID-19. This CDR3 spans 15 amino acids. From germline, CDR1 is SGDLS and CDR2 YYNGEE. The V and J ends lost 3 bases and 1 base respectively, with 12 bases between them. Some clones are missing from TCRdb's copy, which holds only in-frame ones; the method was immunoSEQ multiplex PCR. Of about 160,000 clones listed, approximately 90% were seen once; the top ten hold 0.45% to 0.65%. The gene calls are TRBV9 and TRBJ2-3; weak D call: TRBD2 (5 bases). The sequence came from a man aged 50 to 60 with acute or convalescent COVID-19. The sequencing sample was made of peripheral blood. The CDR3 DNA reads TGTGCCAGCAGCGGGACGGCGAGGGGCACAGATACGCAGTATTTT. Translating it yields CASSGTARGTDTQYF.